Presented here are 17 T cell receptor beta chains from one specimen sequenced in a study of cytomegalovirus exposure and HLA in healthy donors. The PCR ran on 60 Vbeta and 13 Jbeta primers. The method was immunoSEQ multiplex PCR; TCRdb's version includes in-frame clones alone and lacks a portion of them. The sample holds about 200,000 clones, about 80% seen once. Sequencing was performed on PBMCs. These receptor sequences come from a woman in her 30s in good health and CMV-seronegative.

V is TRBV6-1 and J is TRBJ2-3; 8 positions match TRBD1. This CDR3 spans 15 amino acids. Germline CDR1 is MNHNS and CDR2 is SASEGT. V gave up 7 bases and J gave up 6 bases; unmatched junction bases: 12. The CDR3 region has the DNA TGTGCCAGCAAAAAGGACAGGGCTCGGGGGGATACGCAGTATTTT. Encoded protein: CASKKDRARGDTQYF.

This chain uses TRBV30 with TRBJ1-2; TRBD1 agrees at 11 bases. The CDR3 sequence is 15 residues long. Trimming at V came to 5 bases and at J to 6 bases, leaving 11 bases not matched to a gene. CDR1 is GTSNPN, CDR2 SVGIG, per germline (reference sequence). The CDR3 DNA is TGTGCCTGGGGGGGCGGACAGGGGGCATTGAATGGCTACACCTTC. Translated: CAWGGGQGALNGYTF.

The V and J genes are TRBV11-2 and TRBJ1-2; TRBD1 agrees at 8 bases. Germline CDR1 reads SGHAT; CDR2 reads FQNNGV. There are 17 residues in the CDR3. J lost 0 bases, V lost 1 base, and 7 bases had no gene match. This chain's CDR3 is CASSLVGRGLPNYGYTF. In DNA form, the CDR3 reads TGTGCCAGCAGCTTAGTTGGCAGGGGGCTTCCTAACTATGGCTACACCTTC.

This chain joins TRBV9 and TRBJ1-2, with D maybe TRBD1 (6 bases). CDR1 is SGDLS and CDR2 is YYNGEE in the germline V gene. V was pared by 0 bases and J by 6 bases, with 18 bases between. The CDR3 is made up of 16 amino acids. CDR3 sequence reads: CASSVDAQGLDDGYTF. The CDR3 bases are TGTGCCAGCAGCGTAGACGCCCAGGGGCTGGATGATGGCTACACCTTC.

The CDR3 nucleotides are TGTGCCAGCGGACCCCCGGGGGGTTACTACGAGCAGTACTTC. It is translated as CASGPPGGYYEQYF. The genes are TRBV7-9 and TRBJ2-7, with TRBD2 identical over 7 bases. The V and J ends lost 8 bases and 3 bases, in that order; junction bases with no gene match: 10. The germline gives CDR1 SEHNR, CDR2 FQNEAQ (reference sequence). There are 14 residues in the CDR3.

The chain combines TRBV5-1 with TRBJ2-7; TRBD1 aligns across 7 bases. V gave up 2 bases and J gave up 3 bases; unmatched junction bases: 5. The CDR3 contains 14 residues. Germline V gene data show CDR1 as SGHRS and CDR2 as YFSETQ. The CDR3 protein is CASSLQGPLYEQYF. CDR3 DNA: TGCGCCAGCAGCTTACAGGGGCCGCTCTACGAGCAGTACTTC.

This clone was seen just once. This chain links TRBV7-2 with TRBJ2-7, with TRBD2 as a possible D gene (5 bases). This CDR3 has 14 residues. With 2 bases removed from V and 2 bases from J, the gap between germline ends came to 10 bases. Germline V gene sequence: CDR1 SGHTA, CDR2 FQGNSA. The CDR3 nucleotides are TGTGCCAGCAGCTTACGGGAAACGGCCTACGAGCAGTACTTC. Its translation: CASSLRETAYEQYF.

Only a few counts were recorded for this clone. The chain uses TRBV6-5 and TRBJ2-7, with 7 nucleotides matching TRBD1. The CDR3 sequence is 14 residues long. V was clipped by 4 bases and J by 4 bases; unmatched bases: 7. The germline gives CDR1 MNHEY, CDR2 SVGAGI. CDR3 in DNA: TGTGCCAGCAGTTCAACAGGGGACCGGTACGAGCAGTACTTC. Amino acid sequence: CASSSTGDRYEQYF.

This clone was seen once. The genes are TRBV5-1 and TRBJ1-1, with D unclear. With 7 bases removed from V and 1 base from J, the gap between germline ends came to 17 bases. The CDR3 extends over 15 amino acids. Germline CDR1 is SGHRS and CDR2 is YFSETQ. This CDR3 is CASSSPVSGNTEAFF. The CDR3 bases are TGCGCCAGCTCAAGTCCGGTCAGCGGGAACACTGAAGCTTTCTTT.

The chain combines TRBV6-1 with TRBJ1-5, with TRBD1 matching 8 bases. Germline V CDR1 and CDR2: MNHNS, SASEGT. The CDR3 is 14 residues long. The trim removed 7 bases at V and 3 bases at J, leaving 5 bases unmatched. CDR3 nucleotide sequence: TGTGCCAGCATGCCGGGACAGGTCAATCAGCCCCAGCATTTT. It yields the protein CASMPGQVNQPQHF.

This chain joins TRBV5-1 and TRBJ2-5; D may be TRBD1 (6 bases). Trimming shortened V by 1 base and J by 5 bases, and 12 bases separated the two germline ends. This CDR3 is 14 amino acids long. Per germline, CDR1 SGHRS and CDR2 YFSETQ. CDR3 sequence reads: CASSLQGRVETQYF. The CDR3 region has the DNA TGCGCCAGCAGCTTGCAGGGGCGCGTTGAGACCCAGTACTTC.

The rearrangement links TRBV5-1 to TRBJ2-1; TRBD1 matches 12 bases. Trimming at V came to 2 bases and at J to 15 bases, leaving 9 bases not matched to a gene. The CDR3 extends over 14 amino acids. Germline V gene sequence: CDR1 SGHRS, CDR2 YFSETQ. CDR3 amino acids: CASSLVGTGGDRFF. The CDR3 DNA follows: TGCGCCAGCAGCTTAGTCGGGACAGGGGGCGATCGGTTCTTC.

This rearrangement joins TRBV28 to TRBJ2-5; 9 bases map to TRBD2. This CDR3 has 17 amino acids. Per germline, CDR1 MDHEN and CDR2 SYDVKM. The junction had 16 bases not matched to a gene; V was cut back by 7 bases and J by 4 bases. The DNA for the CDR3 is TGTGCCAGCACCTGGGGCCTAGCGGGGAGATTGGGAGAGACCCAGTACTTC. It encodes CASTWGLAGRLGETQYF.

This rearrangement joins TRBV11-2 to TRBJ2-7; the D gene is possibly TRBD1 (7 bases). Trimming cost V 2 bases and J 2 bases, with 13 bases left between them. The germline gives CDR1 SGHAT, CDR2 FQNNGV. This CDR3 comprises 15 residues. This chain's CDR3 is CASSLWRDSPYEQYF. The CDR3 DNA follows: TGTGCCAGCAGCTTATGGCGGGACAGTCCCTACGAGCAGTACTTC.

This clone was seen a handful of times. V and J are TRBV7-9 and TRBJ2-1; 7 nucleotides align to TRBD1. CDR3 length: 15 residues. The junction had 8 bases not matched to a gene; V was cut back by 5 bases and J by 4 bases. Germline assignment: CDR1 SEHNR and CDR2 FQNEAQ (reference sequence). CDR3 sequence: CASSPQGLLYNEQFF. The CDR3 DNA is TGTGCCAGCAGCCCACAGGGGCTCCTATACAATGAGCAGTTCTTC.

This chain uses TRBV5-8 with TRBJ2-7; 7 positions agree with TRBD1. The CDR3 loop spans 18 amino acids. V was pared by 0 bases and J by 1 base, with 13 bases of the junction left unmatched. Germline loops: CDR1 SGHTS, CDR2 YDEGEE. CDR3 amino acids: CASSLGPLGTEDSYEQYF. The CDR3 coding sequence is TGTGCCAGCAGCTTGGGGCCCCTAGGGACAGAAGATTCCTACGAGCAGTACTTC.

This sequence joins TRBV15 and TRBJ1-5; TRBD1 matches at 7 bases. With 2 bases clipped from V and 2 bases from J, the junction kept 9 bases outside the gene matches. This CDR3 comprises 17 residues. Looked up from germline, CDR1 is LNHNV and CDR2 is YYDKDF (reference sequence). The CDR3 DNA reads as TGTGCCACCAGCAGAATACCACAGGGGACCGGCAATCAGCCCCAGCATTTT. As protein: CATSRIPQGTGNQPQHF.